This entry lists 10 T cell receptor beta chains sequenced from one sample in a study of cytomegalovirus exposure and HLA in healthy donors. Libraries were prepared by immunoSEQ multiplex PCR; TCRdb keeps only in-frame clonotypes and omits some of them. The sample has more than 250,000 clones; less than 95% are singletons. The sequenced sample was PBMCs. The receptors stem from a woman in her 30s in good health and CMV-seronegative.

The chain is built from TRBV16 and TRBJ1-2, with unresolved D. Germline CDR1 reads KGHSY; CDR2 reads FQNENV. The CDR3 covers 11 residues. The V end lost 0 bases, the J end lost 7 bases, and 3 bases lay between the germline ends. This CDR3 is CASSQSAGYTF. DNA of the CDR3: TGTGCCAGCAGCCAATCCGCTGGCTACACCTTC.

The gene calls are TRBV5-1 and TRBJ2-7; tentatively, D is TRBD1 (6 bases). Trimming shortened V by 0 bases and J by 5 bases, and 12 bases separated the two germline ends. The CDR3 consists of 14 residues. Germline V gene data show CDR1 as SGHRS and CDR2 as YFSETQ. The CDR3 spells CASSLGQGQHEQYF. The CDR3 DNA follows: TGCGCCAGCAGCTTGGGTCAGGGGCAACACGAGCAGTACTTC.

CDR3 region: CASSKQGATNEKLFF. The DNA for the CDR3 is TGTGCCAGCAGCAAACAGGGGGCGACTAATGAAAAACTGTTTTTT. The gene calls are TRBV7-8 and TRBJ1-4; 9 bases are a match to TRBD1. The CDR3 spans 15 residues. The germline V gene has CDR1 SGHVS and CDR2 FQNEAQ. The junction had 3 bases not matched to a gene; V was cut back by 5 bases and J by 2 bases.

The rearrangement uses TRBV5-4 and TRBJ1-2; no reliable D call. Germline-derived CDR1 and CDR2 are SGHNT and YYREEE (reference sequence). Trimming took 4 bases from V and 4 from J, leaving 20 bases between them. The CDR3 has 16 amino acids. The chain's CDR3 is CASSGSPVELRYGYTF. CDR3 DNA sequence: TGTGCCAGCAGCGGCAGCCCAGTTGAGCTACGCTATGGCTACACCTTC.

The CDR3 DNA reads TGTGCCAGCAGTTCACTAACCGGGACGTTGGGCCTTGAGCAGTTCTTC. Its protein product is CASSSLTGTLGLEQFF. The chain has TRBV27 and TRBJ2-1; D possibly uses TRBD1 or TRBD2 (5 bases each). The CDR3 covers 16 residues. Germline CDR1 reads MNHEY; CDR2 reads SMNVEV (reference sequence). Trimming pared 4 bases from V and 9 bases from J, leaving 22 bases between.

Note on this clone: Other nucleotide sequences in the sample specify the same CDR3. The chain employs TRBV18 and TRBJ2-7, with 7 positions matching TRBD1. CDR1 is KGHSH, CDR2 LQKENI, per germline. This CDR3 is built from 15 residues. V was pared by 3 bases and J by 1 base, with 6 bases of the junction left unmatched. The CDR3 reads CASSPPGQRSYEQYF. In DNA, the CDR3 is TGTGCCAGCTCACCCCCGGGACAGCGTTCCTACGAGCAGTACTTC.

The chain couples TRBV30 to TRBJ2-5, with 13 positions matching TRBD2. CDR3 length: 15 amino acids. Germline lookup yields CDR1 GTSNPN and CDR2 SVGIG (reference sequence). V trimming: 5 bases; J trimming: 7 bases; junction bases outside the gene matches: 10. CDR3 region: CAWGTSGIWKATQYF. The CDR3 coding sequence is TGTGCCTGGGGGACTAGCGGGATCTGGAAGGCGACCCAGTACTTC.

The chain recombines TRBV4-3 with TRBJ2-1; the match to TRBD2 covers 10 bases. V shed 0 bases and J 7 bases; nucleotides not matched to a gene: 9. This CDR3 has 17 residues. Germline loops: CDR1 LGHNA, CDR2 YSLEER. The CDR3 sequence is CASSQDLWSGRGNEQFF. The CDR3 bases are TGCGCCAGCAGCCAAGATCTGTGGAGCGGGAGGGGAAATGAGCAGTTCTTC.

CDR3 residues: CASSPPGDEQYF. The CDR3 region has the DNA TGTGCCAGCAGTCCCCCGGGGGACGAGCAGTACTTC. This rearrangement joins TRBV28 to TRBJ2-7; possible D gene TRBD2, 6 bases. Germline lookup yields CDR1 MDHEN and CDR2 SYDVKM. This CDR3 comprises 12 residues. The V and J ends lost 5 bases and 5 bases respectively, with 10 bases between them. The whole variable domain, filled in from reference TRBV28 and TRBJ2-7, reads DVKVTQSSRYLVKRTGEKVFLECVQDMDHENMFWYRQDPGLGLRLIYFSYDVKMKEKGDIPEGYSVSREKKERFSLILESASTNQTSMYLCASSPPGDEQYFGPGTRLTVT.

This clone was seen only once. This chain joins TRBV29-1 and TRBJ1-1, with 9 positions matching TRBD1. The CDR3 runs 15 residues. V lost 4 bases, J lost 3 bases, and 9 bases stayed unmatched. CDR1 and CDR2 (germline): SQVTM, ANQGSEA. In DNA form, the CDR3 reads TGCAGCGTTGTAGCAATCTACAGGGGGCACACTGAAGCTTTCTTT. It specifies CSVVAIYRGHTEAFF.